The next 18 T cell receptor beta chains were all read from a single sample in a study of T-cell reconstitution after alpha-beta-depleted transplantation in children. Preparation of the TCRbeta library was carried out with unique molecular identifiers. TCRdb called the PCR reads again in MiXCR, with one record for every CDR3 protein. The sample holds about 200,000 distinct CDR3 sequences, roughly 14% seen once. Sequenced material: PBMCs from the stem cell graft donor, taken from the stem cell graft. The receptors shown here come from a human donor who donated a stem cell graft to a child with acute lymphoblastic leukemia.

As regards this clonotype: Since a much larger clone is just one base distant, this may be a read error. The chain uses TRBV5-1 and TRBJ1-2, with D perhaps TRBD1 (5 bases). The CDR3 has 12 amino acids. Trimming removed 0 bases from V and 14 bases from J, with 14 bases in between. Germline CDR1 reads SGHRS; CDR2 reads YFSETQ. The chain's CDR3 is CASSLEGTSVTF. The CDR3 DNA reads TGCGCCAGCAGCTTGGAAGGGACTAGCGTTACCTTC.

This clonotype occurred many times. The chain links TRBV4-1 to TRBJ2-1; D remains ambiguous. Germline assignment: CDR1 MGHRA and CDR2 YSYEKL. V lost 4 bases and J 4 bases, leaving 11 bases between the germline ends. CDR3 size: 14 residues. CDR3 residues: CASSREAEYNEQFF. The CDR3 DNA reads TGCGCCAGCAGCCGCGAAGCAGAATACAATGAGCAGTTCTTC.

This clonotype came up many times. The chain couples TRBV5-1 to TRBJ2-1, with D perhaps matching TRBD1 (6 bases). The V end was cut by 6 bases, the J end by 7 bases, with 17 bases between. Germline CDR1 and CDR2: SGHRS and YFSETQ. The CDR3 contains 14 residues. For the CDR3, the DNA is TGCGCCAGCACAGCCCCAGGGGAAGTGAATGAGCAGTTCTTC. It codes for CASTAPGEVNEQFF. Full variable domain (outside the CDR3, taken from reference TRBV5-1 and TRBJ2-1): KAGVTQTPRYLIKTRGQQVTLSCSPISGHRSVSWYQQTPGQGLQFLFEYFSETQRNKGNFPGRFSGRQFSNSRSEMNVSTLELGDSALYLCASTAPGEVNEQFFGPGTRLTVL.

This clonotype was seen at least ten times. The rearrangement links TRBV5-1 to TRBJ2-5, with D unclear. Germline loops: CDR1 SGHRS, CDR2 YFSETQ. Deletions cut 0 bases from V and 3 bases from J, with 0 bases between. This CDR3 comprises 11 residues. The CDR3 reads CASSLEETQYF. The CDR3 DNA follows: TGCGCCAGCAGCTTGGAAGAGACCCAGTACTTC.

Note on this clonotype: A much larger clone is a single base away; this may be a read error. The J gene is TRBJ1-5, the V gene TRBV6-5; the D gene is possibly TRBD1 (5 bases). The germline CDR1 and CDR2 sequences are MNHEY and SVGAGI. The V end lost 3 bases, the J end lost 7 bases, and 10 bases lay between the germline ends. This CDR3 region has 13 residues. In nucleotides, the CDR3 is TGTGCCAGCAGTTATAGGGACCCCCAGCCCCAGCATTTT. It specifies CASSYRDPQPQHF.

This clonotype occurred many times. V and J are TRBV2 and TRBJ2-7; TRBD2 agrees at 7 bases. With 7 bases clipped from V and 4 bases from J, the junction kept 13 bases outside the gene matches. Germline lookup yields CDR1 SNHLY and CDR2 FYNNEI. CDR3 length: 15 residues. Here the CDR3 DNA reads TGTGCCAGCAACCGAGCGGGAAATAATCGGTACGAGCAGTACTTC. Translating it yields CASNRAGNNRYEQYF.

This clonotype was seen many times. The CDR3 DNA sequence: TGTGCCAGCAGCCCAACCGATTTAGACAATGCCTACGAGCAGTACTTC. Translation: CASSPTDLDNAYEQYF. The chain uses TRBV7-6 and TRBJ2-7; the D is unclear. V was shortened by 5 bases and J by 2 bases, with 19 bases between the two germline ends. This CDR3 comprises 16 residues. Germline V gene sequence: CDR1 SGHVS, CDR2 FNYEAQ.

Note on this clonotype: This clone may be a read error of a much larger clone one base away. This chain links TRBV29-1 with TRBJ1-1; D remains unclear. CDR3 length: 14 amino acids. CDR1 and CDR2 from the germline V gene are SQVTM and ANQGSEA. The CDR3 here is CSVSRTSRNTDAFF. The CDR3 DNA reads TGCAGCGTTTCCAGGACGTCGAGGAACACTGACGCTTTCTTT.

In regard to this clonotype: Given a much more abundant clone one base away, this may be a read error. The chain links TRBV5-4 to TRBJ1-3; D remains ambiguous. CDR3 length: 14 residues. Germline CDR1 and CDR2: SGHNT and YYREEE (reference sequence). Trimming pared 4 bases from V and 1 base from J, leaving 9 bases between. DNA of the CDR3: TGTGCCAGCAGCCCTGGCGCGTCTGGAAACACCATATATTTT. Translating it yields CASSPGASGNTIYF. The full variable domain, completed using reference TRBV5-4 and TRBJ1-3, is ETGVTQSPTHLIKTRGQQVTLRCSSQSGHNTVSWYQQALGQGPQFIFQYYREEENGRGNFPPRFSGLQFPNYSSELNVNALELDDSALYLCASSPGASGNTIYFGEGSWLTVV.

The sample holds many counts of this clonotype. This chain uses TRBV7-9 with TRBJ1-1; a possible D gene is TRBD1 (6 bases). The CDR3 spans 14 residues. Germline V CDR1 and CDR2: SEHNR, FQNEAQ (reference sequence). V was cut by 2 bases and J by 7 bases, with 14 bases left in between. The CDR3 nucleotides read TGTGCCAGCAGCTTAACGGGGGGGCTGAGTGAAGCTTTCTTT. Residues: CASSLTGGLSEAFF.

This clonotype was seen repeatedly, ten times or more. The chain recombines TRBV13 with TRBJ2-1; weak D call: TRBD2 (5 bases). The V end lost 0 bases, the J end lost 3 bases, and 15 bases lay between the germline ends. CDR1 is PRHDT and CDR2 is FYEKMQ in the germline V gene (reference sequence). The CDR3 runs to 17 residues. CDR3 loop: CASSLGLMSGIYNEQFF. As DNA, the CDR3 is TGTGCCAGCAGCTTAGGCCTGATGAGCGGCATCTACAATGAGCAGTTCTTC.

This clonotype was observed at least ten times. The chain employs TRBV6-4 and TRBJ2-1; D may be TRBD2 (5 bases). The ends were cut back, 3 bases at V and 7 bases at J, with 16 bases in the middle. Germline CDR1 MRHNA, CDR2 SNTAGT. This CDR3 has 15 amino acids. CDR3 nucleotide sequence: TGTGCCAGCAGTGAGGGGAGCGCCGCTCGGAATGAGCAGTTCTTC. This sequence encodes CASSEGSAARNEQFF.

At least ten counts were recorded for this clonotype. The J gene is TRBJ1-5, the V gene TRBV12-3 or TRBV12-4; no clear D. CDR3 length equals 13 residues. V lost 1 base and J 8 bases, leaving 9 bases between the germline ends. The CDR3 here is CASSLGRPEPQHF. The CDR3 nucleotides are TGTGCCAGCAGTTTAGGGCGCCCGGAGCCCCAGCATTTT.

In this sample, this clonotype turned up many times. V usage is TRBV5-8 and J usage is TRBJ2-5; TRBD1 matches at 9 bases. The J segment lost 3 bases and the V segment lost 2 bases, leaving 8 bases of the junction unmatched. This CDR3 is built from 16 residues. The germline gives CDR1 SGHTS, CDR2 YDEGEE. The CDR3 coding sequence is TGTGCCAGCAGCTTCACCGGGACAGGGCCTGAAGAGACCCAGTACTTC. It yields the protein CASSFTGTGPEETQYF.

This chain joins TRBV7-2 and TRBJ1-5; 8 nucleotides line up with TRBD1. Germline V gene lookup returns CDR1 SGHTA and CDR2 FQGNSA. This CDR3 region has 15 residues. Germline trimming cut 3 bases from V and 4 bases from J; bases unmatched to any gene: 5. Here the CDR3 reads CASSFAGGWNQPQHF. CDR3 nucleotide sequence: TGTGCCAGCAGCTTCGCAGGGGGCTGGAATCAGCCCCAGCATTTT.

At least ten counts were recorded for this clonotype. The V and J genes are TRBV5-6 and TRBJ1-1; a weak D match, TRBD1 (5 bases). CDR3 length equals 17 residues. V gave up 3 bases and J gave up 0 bases, with 18 bases separating them. The germline CDR1 and CDR2 sequences are SGHDT and YYEEEE. Here the CDR3 reads CASSSRGVLGMNTEAFF. In nucleotides, the CDR3 is TGTGCCAGCAGCTCCCGAGGGGTATTGGGGATGAACACTGAAGCTTTCTTT.

This clonotype was found many times. The chain links TRBV5-1 to TRBJ2-7, with a possible D match to TRBD1 (6 bases). Germline CDR1 is SGHRS and CDR2 is YFSETQ. The CDR3 extends over 13 amino acids. Trimming pared 8 bases from V and 4 bases from J, leaving 16 bases between. CDR3: CASSRDTTYEQYF. The CDR3 nucleotides read TGCGCCAGTTCTCGGGACACAACTTACGAGCAGTACTTC.

The chain is built from TRBV18 and TRBJ1-1; D unclear. Trimming cost V 3 bases and J 1 base, with 9 bases left between them. The CDR3 sequence is 14 residues long. Germline loops: CDR1 KGHSH, CDR2 LQKENI. CDR3 nucleotide sequence: TGTGCCAGCTCACCTCAAGCTCCGAACACTGAAGCTTTCTTT. Its protein product is CASSPQAPNTEAFF.